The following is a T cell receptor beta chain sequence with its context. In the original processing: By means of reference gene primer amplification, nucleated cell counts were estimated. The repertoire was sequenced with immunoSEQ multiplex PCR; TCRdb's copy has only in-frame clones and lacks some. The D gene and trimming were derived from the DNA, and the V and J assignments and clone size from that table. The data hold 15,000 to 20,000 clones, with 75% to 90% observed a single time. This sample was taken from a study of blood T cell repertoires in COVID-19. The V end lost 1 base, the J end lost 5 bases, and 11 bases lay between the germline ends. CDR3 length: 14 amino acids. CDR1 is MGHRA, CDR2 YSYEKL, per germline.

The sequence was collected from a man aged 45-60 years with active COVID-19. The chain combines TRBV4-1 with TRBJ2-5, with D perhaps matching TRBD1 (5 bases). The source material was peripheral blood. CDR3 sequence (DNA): TGCGCCAGCAGCCAAGCGGCTGGGGCCGAGACCCAGTACTTC. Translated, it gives CASSQAAGAETQYF.